These 3 T cell receptor beta chains originate from one sample sequenced in a study of early T cells in non-severe SARS-CoV-2 infection (dated by TCRdb to the early 2020s). The protocol used for the library was 5' RACE. The sample was run on a NextSeq 500. The raw public data were reprocessed by TCRdb itself: fastp quality trimming at Q25, MiXCR clonotype calling, in-frame beta chains only. Rows are combined by CDR3 protein, so each entry shows the most common genes and DNA. The sample table shows roughly 80,000 distinct CDR3 sequences, and roughly 16% are seen once. More than 10% of the sample lies in the top ten. The specimen was whole blood. These receptor sequences come from an adult who was a healthcare worker with PCR-confirmed SARS-CoV-2 infection or an uninfected control (not recorded which).

The chain joins TRBV4-3 to TRBJ2-1; possibly TRBD2 for D (5 bases). Germline assignment: CDR1 LGHNA and CDR2 YSLEER. Trimming removed 4 bases at V and 6 bases at J, with 10 bases between. The CDR3 totals 13 residues. CDR3 sequence: CASSLHEGNEQFF. Written as DNA, the CDR3 is TGCGCCAGCAGCCTCCATGAGGGCAATGAGCAGTTCTTC.

The J gene is TRBJ2-5, the V gene TRBV29-1, with 9 bases lining up with TRBD1. Germline V CDR1 and CDR2: SQVTM, ANQGSEA. J was trimmed by 4 bases and V by 5 bases; bases with no gene match: 8. The CDR3 length is 14 residues. CDR3: CSVRKTGGRETQYF. CDR3 DNA sequence: TGCAGCGTTCGAAAAACAGGGGGCCGAGAGACCCAGTACTTC. Supplemented by reference TRBV29-1 and TRBJ2-5, the full variable domain reads SAVISQKPSRDICQRGTSLTIQCQVDSQVTMMFWYRQQPGQSLTLIATANQGSEATYESGFVIDKFPISRPNLTFSTLTVSNMSPEDSSIYLCSVRKTGGRETQYFGPGTRLLVL.

The J gene is TRBJ2-1, the V gene TRBV29-1; a weak D match, TRBD2 (6 bases). CDR3 length: 14 amino acids. Looked up from germline, CDR1 is SQVTM and CDR2 is ANQGSEA. Trimming removed 6 bases at V and 2 bases at J, with 14 bases between. The CDR3 nucleotides read TGCAGCGTCCCCATTAGCGGCGCCTACAATGAGCAGTTCTTC. This encodes CSVPISGAYNEQFF.